This T cell receptor beta chain was sequenced during a study of blood T cell repertoires in COVID-19. Study summary: Italy, Spain and the United States were the sources of the convalescent and acute COVID-19 samples.

In regard to this clone: The sample has other DNA sequences that encode this CDR3 too.

From germline, CDR1 is WNHNN and CDR2 SYGVQD (reference sequence). Trimming shortened V by 5 bases and J by 2 bases, and 9 bases separated the two germline ends. The CDR3 loop spans 13 amino acids. Authors' processing steps: Estimates of nucleated cell counts were drawn from the amplification of reference gene primers. Some clones are missing from TCRdb's copy, which holds only in-frame ones; the method was immunoSEQ multiplex PCR. Clone size and V and J calls were adopted from that table, with D and trimming inferred from the DNA. The table shows a few hundred thousand clones, with around 85% occurring only once.

Sequencing used peripheral blood. This receptor was taken from a young woman with acute or convalescent COVID-19. This chain links TRBV10-1 with TRBJ1-2; possible D gene TRBD1, 5 bases. CDR3: CASSLGENYGYTF. DNA of the CDR3: TGCGCCAGCAGTCTAGGGGAAAACTATGGCTACACCTTC.